Below are 8 T cell receptor beta chains sequenced from a single sample in a study of naive and memory T cell subsets. Both TRBC1 and TRBC2 were covered by a beta constant-region primer of two equimolar oligonucleotides. TCRdb fed the UMI-ligation and nested PCR reads into MiXCR, producing one record per CDR3 protein. The table has 81,000 or so distinct CDR3 sequences, 7% seen once. Material for sequencing was central memory CD4+ T cells from blood. The receptors shown here come from a human donor in good health.

This clonotype has ten or more counts. The rearrangement uses TRBV6-5 and TRBJ1-1; D ambiguous. CDR3 length: 13 residues. Trimming took 8 bases from V and 4 from J, leaving 14 bases between them. CDR1 is MNHEY, CDR2 SVGAGI, per germline. The CDR3 here is CASGHEEATEAFF. CDR3 coding DNA: TGTGCCAGCGGCCATGAGGAGGCCACTGAAGCTTTCTTT.

Remarks on this clonotype: With a much larger clone just one base away, this may be a read error. The chain combines TRBV4-1 with TRBJ1-5; possibly TRBD1 for D (6 bases). The CDR3 extends over 17 amino acids. CDR1 is MGHRA, CDR2 YSYEKL, per germline. The CDR3 reads CASSQAPTGRGNQAQHF. The DNA of the CDR3 is TGCGCCAGCAGCCAAGCCCCGACAGGTCGTGGCAATCAGGCCCAGCATTTT.

This clonotype was seen many times. The genes are TRBV12-3 or TRBV12-4 and TRBJ2-1; 8 bases agree with TRBD2. The CDR3 contains 14 residues. V was clipped by 5 bases and J by 4 bases; unmatched bases: 4. In nucleotides, the CDR3 is TGTGCCAGCAGTACTAGCGGAACATACAATGAGCAGTTCTTC. As protein: CASSTSGTYNEQFF.

This clonotype was counted many times. The V call is TRBV20-1, the J call TRBJ1-4; D not resolved. Germline assignment: CDR1 DFQATT and CDR2 SNEGSKA (reference sequence). Trimming stripped 6 bases from V and 7 bases from J, with 12 bases between. The CDR3 runs to 12 residues. The CDR3 loop is CSANPLSEKLFF. In DNA form, the CDR3 reads TGCAGTGCCAACCCCCTCAGTGAAAAACTGTTTTTT.

This clonotype was observed many times. This chain joins TRBV20-1 and TRBJ2-3; D is ambiguous. Trimming removed 2 bases from V and 5 bases from J, with 14 bases in between. This CDR3 has 14 residues. The V gene's germline CDR1 is DFQATT and CDR2 SNEGSKA (reference sequence). The CDR3 region has the DNA TGCAGTGCTAGAATCCACGCGGATGGAGATACGCAGTATTTT. This translates into CSARIHADGDTQYF.

This clonotype was counted between two and nine times. This chain links TRBV30 with TRBJ1-4; D gene uncertain. The CDR3 contains 15 residues. Germline-derived CDR1 and CDR2 are GTSNPN and SVGIG (reference sequence). V lost 1 base, J lost 6 bases, and 15 bases lay in between. DNA for the CDR3: TGTGCCTGGAGTGCAGTTCGGGGTAGTGATGAAAAACTGTTTTTT. Amino acid sequence: CAWSAVRGSDEKLFF.

Regarding this clonotype: Without the conserved terminal phenylalanine or tryptophan, this CDR3 likely stems from a read error. The chain has TRBV30 and TRBJ2-5, with D unresolved. V shed 0 bases and J shed 2 bases, with 1 base lying between them. CDR1 is GTSNPN and CDR2 is SVGIG in the germline V gene (reference sequence). This CDR3 is built from 11 residues. The CDR3 DNA reads TGTGCCTGGAGTGTACAAGAGACCCAGTACTCC. Translated: CAWSVQETQYS.

This clonotype was seen at least ten times. V usage is TRBV7-2 and J usage is TRBJ2-7; 9 bases are shared with TRBD2. Germline trimming cut 4 bases from V and 0 bases from J; bases unmatched to any gene: 4. Germline CDR1 and CDR2: SGHTA and FQGNSA. The CDR3 runs 15 residues. CDR3 residues: CASSSSGRSSYEQYF. CDR3 coding DNA: TGTGCCAGCAGCTCCAGCGGGAGGAGCTCCTACGAGCAGTACTTC.